The 19 T cell receptor beta chains below all came from one sample that was sequenced in a study of blood T cell repertoires in COVID-19. The assay was immunoSEQ multiplex PCR, and TCRdb's table has in-frame clones only and misses some. Of around 94,000 clones in the sample, about four fifths were seen once. Sequenced material: peripheral blood. Every receptor here comes from a man between 60 and 70 years old with acute or convalescent COVID-19.

This clone has only a few counts. The rearrangement uses TRBV27 and TRBJ2-5, with 9 positions matching TRBD1. From germline, CDR1 is MNHEY and CDR2 SMNVEV (reference sequence). V gave up 6 bases and J gave up 5 bases; unmatched junction bases: 10. The CDR3 covers 15 residues. CDR3 sequence (DNA): TGTGCCAGCAGGCCCGGGACAGGGAACGCGGAGACCCAGTACTTC. The encoded protein is CASRPGTGNAETQYF.

This chain uses TRBV3-1 (or the pseudogene TRBV3-2) with TRBJ2-5; TRBD2 agrees at 8 bases. Germline V gives CDR1 LGHDT, CDR2 YNNKEL (reference sequence). The CDR3 is 13 amino acids. V shed 5 bases and J 5 bases; nucleotides not matched to a gene: 4. In nucleotides, the CDR3 is TGTGCCAGCAGCAGCGGGGGTGTGGAGACCCAGTACTTC. Its protein is CASSSGGVETQYF.

Note on this clone: At one end, the junction sequence differs from germline, possibly due to a read error. The chain combines TRBV3-1 (or the pseudogene TRBV3-2) with TRBJ2-3, with TRBD2 matching over 7 bases. This CDR3 region has 13 residues. From germline, CDR1 is LGHDT and CDR2 YNNKEL (reference sequence). For the CDR3, the DNA is TGTGCCAGCAGCCAAGATTCGTGGGTGGGGGGGAATTTT. Its protein product is CASSQDSWVGGNF.

The chain carries TRBV5-1 and TRBJ2-6; 7 bases agree with TRBD1. Germline V lookup: CDR1 SGHRS, CDR2 YFSETQ. The CDR3 loop spans 15 amino acids. V lost 4 bases, J lost 4 bases, and 5 bases stayed unmatched. Here the CDR3 DNA reads TGCGCCAGCAGCCTTGACAGGGCCGGGGCCAACGTCCTGACTTTC. Its protein product is CASSLDRAGANVLTF.

This chain links TRBV5-4 with TRBJ1-4; 7 bases fit TRBD1. This CDR3 is built from 14 residues. Trimming took 3 bases from V and 5 from J; bases not matched to a gene: 4. CDR1 and CDR2 from the germline V gene are SGHNT and YYREEE (reference sequence). In nucleotides, the CDR3 is TGTGCCAGCAGCTCCGGGACAGCGAATGAAAAACTGTTTTTT. Translated, it gives CASSSGTANEKLFF.

There are a few counts of this clone. The rearrangement links TRBV2 to TRBJ1-3; the match to TRBD1 covers 7 bases. The CDR3 totals 18 residues. Trimming at V came to 5 bases and at J to 0 bases, leaving 13 bases not matched to a gene. Germline V lookup: CDR1 SNHLY, CDR2 FYNNEI. CDR3 loop: CASSTRTGERFSGNTIYF. In DNA, the CDR3 is TGTGCCAGCAGTACCCGGACAGGAGAGCGATTCTCTGGAAACACCATATATTTT.

This chain links TRBV10-2 with TRBJ1-2; D possibly corresponds to TRBD1 (5 bases). The CDR3 contains 14 residues. CDR1 is WSHSY, CDR2 SAAADI, per germline. Deletions cut 6 bases from V and 0 bases from J, with 11 bases between. CDR3 sequence reads: CASREDSSNYGYTF. CDR3 nucleotides: TGCGCCAGCAGAGAAGACAGTTCTAACTATGGCTACACCTTC.

The CDR3: CAISEDRGLGEQYF. CDR3 DNA sequence: TGTGCCATCAGCGAGGACAGGGGGCTTGGCGAGCAGTACTTC. V gene TRBV10-3 combines with J gene TRBJ2-7; TRBD1 matches at 11 bases. The CDR3 sequence is 14 residues long. J lost 6 bases, V lost 6 bases, and 7 bases had no gene match. Germline values: CDR1 ENHRY, CDR2 SYGVKD.

This clone has just one count. The rearrangement joins TRBV29-1 to TRBJ1-5, with D possibly TRBD1 on 5 matching bases. This CDR3 is 13 amino acids long. With 1 base removed from V and 9 bases from J, the gap between germline ends came to 13 bases. Germline CDR1 and CDR2: SQVTM and ANQGSEA. CDR3 bases: TGCAGCGTTGAAGTGGGGGGTTCAGGGCCCCAGCATTTT. Its protein is CSVEVGGSGPQHF. Using reference TRBV29-1 and TRBJ1-5 for the parts outside the CDR3, the full variable domain is SAVISQKPSRDICQRGTSLTIQCQVDSQVTMMFWYRQQPGQSLTLIATANQGSEATYESGFVIDKFPISRPNLTFSTLTVSNMSPEDSSIYLCSVEVGGSGPQHFGDGTRLSIL.

This sequence joins TRBV7-9 and TRBJ2-1, with 8 bases that match TRBD1. The V segment lost 6 bases and the J segment 7 bases; nucleotides outside the gene matches: 5. The CDR3 extends over 13 amino acids. Germline V CDR1 and CDR2: SEHNR, FQNEAQ (reference sequence). CDR3 nucleotide sequence: TGTGCCAGCAGGCAGGGGGCAGGGAATGAGCAGTTCTTC. Protein product: CASRQGAGNEQFF. Combining the CDR3 with reference TRBV7-9 and TRBJ2-1 gives the whole variable domain DTGVSQNPRHKITKRGQNVTFRCDPISEHNRLYWYRQTLGQGPEFLTYFQNEAQLEKSRLLSDRFSAERPKGSFSTLEIQRTEQGDSAMYLCASRQGAGNEQFFGPGTRLTVL.

CDR3: CASSVDGNTEAFF. In nucleotides, the CDR3 is TGCGCCAGCAGCGTGGACGGGAACACTGAAGCTTTCTTT. The J gene is TRBJ1-1, the V gene TRBV5-1; D gene unclear. V shed 4 bases and J shed 1 base, with 8 bases lying between them. The CDR3 runs 13 residues. Germline CDR1 SGHRS, CDR2 YFSETQ.

This clone was found once. This chain joins TRBV6-5 and TRBJ2-2; 9 nucleotides line up with TRBD1. This CDR3 has 15 amino acids. The V segment lost 6 bases and the J segment 6 bases; nucleotides outside the gene matches: 8. CDR1 and CDR2 from the germline V gene are MNHEY and SVGAGI. CDR3: CASSTPGQGSGELFF. In DNA form, the CDR3 reads TGTGCCAGCAGCACCCCGGGACAGGGTTCCGGGGAGCTGTTTTTT.

The rearrangement links TRBV7-9 to TRBJ1-2; 9 bases are shared with TRBD1. Losses at the gene ends were 5 bases for V and 5 bases for J; bases not matched to a gene: 3. The CDR3 totals 13 residues. CDR1 is SEHNR, CDR2 FQNEAQ, per germline (reference sequence). This CDR3 reads CASSRTGEYGYTF. CDR3 in DNA: TGTGCCAGCAGCCGGACAGGGGAATATGGCTACACCTTC. Full variable domain (remainder filled in from reference TRBV7-9 and TRBJ1-2): DTGVSQNPRHKITKRGQNVTFRCDPISEHNRLYWYRQTLGQGPEFLTYFQNEAQLEKSRLLSDRFSAERPKGSFSTLEIQRTEQGDSAMYLCASSRTGEYGYTFGSGTRLTVV.

V and J are TRBV2 and TRBJ2-2; D is possibly TRBD1 (6 bases). The germline CDR1 and CDR2 sequences are SNHLY and FYNNEI. The CDR3 is 12 residues long. Between the trimmed V and J ends, which lost 6 bases and 6 bases, there was a span of 8 bases. The CDR3, as DNA: TGTGCCAGCAGAGACAGGTCCGGGGAGCTGTTTTTT. Its translation: CASRDRSGELFF.

The CDR3 loop is CASSLVWGEDQPQHF. CDR3 DNA sequence: TGTGCCAGCAGCTTAGTTTGGGGGGAGGATCAGCCCCAGCATTTT. This rearrangement joins TRBV7-2 to TRBJ1-5; a weak D match, TRBD1 (5 bases). The germline V gene encodes CDR1 SGHTA and CDR2 FQGNSA. The CDR3 totals 15 residues. Trimming took 1 base from V and 5 from J, leaving 12 bases between them.

This clone was counted once. The chain recombines TRBV9 with TRBJ1-2, with D unresolved. V was clipped by 0 bases and J by 5 bases, with 14 bases between them. The germline gives CDR1 SGDLS, CDR2 YYNGEE. The CDR3 runs 15 residues. DNA for the CDR3: TGTGCCAGCAGCGTAGCGGGGAGGGAAGGGTATGGCTACACCTTC. It encodes CASSVAGREGYGYTF.

This chain connects TRBV10-3 to TRBJ2-6, with 8 positions matching TRBD1. V was pared by 2 bases and J by 0 bases, with 3 bases of the junction left unmatched. The CDR3 has 17 residues. Germline V gene lookup returns CDR1 ENHRY and CDR2 SYGVKD. CDR3 in amino acids: CAISEGTGPSGANVLTF. In DNA form, the CDR3 reads TGTGCCATCAGTGAGGGGACAGGTCCCTCTGGGGCCAACGTCCTGACTTTC.

The gene calls are TRBV5-1 and TRBJ1-2, with a possible D match to TRBD1 (6 bases). The germline gives CDR1 SGHRS, CDR2 YFSETQ. Trimming took off 3 bases at V and 1 base at J, with 16 bases between the two ends. CDR3 size: 16 residues. CDR3: CASSWIDRSYNYGYTF. The DNA of the CDR3 is TGCGCCAGCAGCTGGATTGACAGGTCATATAACTATGGCTACACCTTC.

This chain uses TRBV2 with TRBJ1-3; D unresolved. Germline loops: CDR1 SNHLY, CDR2 FYNNEI. This CDR3 comprises 13 residues. The V end was cut by 4 bases, the J end by 2 bases, with 6 bases between. In DNA form, the CDR3 reads TGTGCCAGCAGTGGGTCGGCTGGAAACACCATATATTTT. Its protein product is CASSGSAGNTIYF. Using reference TRBV2 and TRBJ1-3 for the parts outside the CDR3, the full variable domain is EPEVTQTPSHQVTQMGQEVILRCVPISNHLYFYWYRQILGQKVEFLVSFYNNEISEKSEIFDDQFSVERPDGSNFTLKIRSTKLEDSAMYFCASSGSAGNTIYFGEGSWLTVV.